This T cell receptor beta chain derives from a study of T cell clonotyping in hematopoietic cell transplantation. Study observations and caveats: Graft donor and pretransplant recipient Inverse Simpson Index values predicted broader posttransplant TCR diversity. After transplant, recipient diversity fell while pathologically expanded clonotypes grew through day 180. At the given depth, recipient repertoires were over 95% de novo clonotypes.

Per the germline V gene, CDR1 is MNHNS and CDR2 is SASEGT. V lost 4 bases, J lost 8 bases, and 12 bases lay in between. The CDR3 spans 13 residues. Only a few counts were recorded for this clone. What it binds is not known. The data were produced by immunoSEQ multiplex PCR, yet TCRdb's version contains in-frame clones alone and is incomplete. Among roughly 14,000 clones listed, 65% to 90% were seen once. This chain connects TRBV6-1 to TRBJ2-1; D uncertain. This sequence originates from a male patient between 45 and 60 years old who had an allogeneic stem cell transplant from an unrelated donor, so T cells may come from the graft donor. Some clones in this sample may be carry-over from other donors' samples. The sequences come from PBMCs, collected 100 days after allogeneic stem cell transplant. The DNA of the CDR3 is TGTGCCAGCAGTGCCCACACGGCCTATGAGCAGTTCTTC. Protein product: CASSAHTAYEQFF.